A single sample gave rise to the 28 T cell receptor beta chains below, sequenced in a study of tumor-infiltrating lymphocytes in primary liver carcinoma. The researchers produced TCR beta cDNA from approximately 460 ng total RNA with a constant-region primer. Libraries covering TCR beta were generated through three nested multiplex PCR rounds (using a slightly modified ARM-PCR). With TRBV1-TRBV30 forward primers and a C-beta reverse primer, the first two PCR rounds were run for 10 to 11 cycles each. TCRdb used MiXCR to reprocess the multiplex PCR reads, holding one entry per CDR3 protein. Here the sample spans roughly 86,000 distinct CDR3 sequences, roughly 70% being singletons. Each 20-30 mg portion of unsorted bulk tissue served as the source for co-extraction of RNA and DNA. The source material was tumor-adjacent normal liver tissue. The receptors were sampled from a man in his forties with primary liver carcinoma and hepatitis B virus infection.

This clonotype occurred once. A junction boundary mismatches the germline segment, possibly from a read error. Written as DNA, the CDR3 is TGTGCCAGCTGTTACTCGTTCCTGGTAGAACACGGCTACACCTTC. Translating gives CASCYSFLVEHGYTF. The chain recombines TRBV6-6 with TRBJ1-2, with no clear D. The CDR3 covers 15 residues. Germline values: CDR1 MNHNY, CDR2 SVGAGI (reference sequence).

To note about this clonotype: This CDR3 is missing its conserved last phenylalanine or tryptophan, likely due to a read error. Here the CDR3 reads CASSLTGDPNSPLHY. The CDR3 DNA reads as TGTGCCAGCAGTTTGACAGGGGATCCTAATTCGCCCCTCCACTAT. The chain employs TRBV6-5 and TRBJ1-6; 8 bases agree with TRBD1. Germline CDR1 MNHEY, CDR2 SVGAGI. CDR3 size: 15 residues.

A few counts support this clonotype. The chain uses TRBV2 and TRBJ2-6; D is uncertain. In germline, CDR1 is SNHLY, CDR2 FYNNEI. This CDR3 is 15 amino acids long. Trimming stripped 6 bases from V and 0 bases from J, with 9 bases between. CDR3 coding DNA: TGTGCCAGCAGACTTCACAGCTCTGGGGCCAACGTCCTGACTTTC. Translated, it gives CASRLHSSGANVLTF.

The chain combines TRBV28 with TRBJ1-2; D unclear. CDR3 length: 14 amino acids. Trimming left V 9 bases short and J 10 bases short, with 24 bases between. Looked up from germline, CDR1 is MDHEN and CDR2 is SYDVKM. CDR3 region: CASSPPAGLDDYTF. DNA for the CDR3: TGTGCCAGTTCTCCCCCGGCCGGCTTAGATGACTACACCTTC.

With respect to this clonotype: A much bigger clone sits one base away, suggesting this may be a read error. The chain is built from TRBV7-9 and TRBJ1-3; 7 bases are a match to TRBD1. The CDR3 covers 14 residues. The germline CDR1 and CDR2 sequences are SEHNR and FQNEAQ (reference sequence). This CDR3 reads CASSHGQAGDTIYF. The CDR3 DNA reads as TGTGCCAGCAGCCACGGACAGGCTGGAGACACCATATATTTT.

This clonotype is termed medium-sized. This chain connects TRBV11-2 to TRBJ2-3, with TRBD2 matching over 7 bases. Unmatched junction bases numbered 6, after V lost 5 bases and J lost 4 bases. Germline V lookup: CDR1 SGHAT, CDR2 FQNNGV. The CDR3 extends over 14 amino acids. Here the CDR3 reads CASSPRLASDTQYF. CDR3 DNA: TGTGCCAGCAGCCCCCGACTAGCATCAGATACGCAGTATTTT. Full variable domain (outside the CDR3, taken from reference TRBV11-2 and TRBJ2-3): EAGVAQSPRYKIIEKRQSVAFWCNPISGHATLYWYQQILGQGPKLLIQFQNNGVVDDSQLPKDRFSAERLKGVDSTLKIQPAKLEDSAVYLCASSPRLASDTQYFGPGTRLTVL.

This clonotype showed up just once. Lacking the conserved final phenylalanine or tryptophan, this CDR3 likely reflects a read error. This sequence joins TRBV4-1 and TRBJ2-5; 9 nucleotides match TRBD1. There are 16 residues in the CDR3. Germline assignment: CDR1 MGHRA and CDR2 YSYEKL. The CDR3 sequence: CASSHYNRGRVETQYL. CDR3 sequence (DNA): TGTGCCAGCAGCCACTATAACAGGGGGCGCGTAGAGACCCAGTACTTA.

With regard to this clonotype: Being one base from a much bigger clone, this may be a read error. The J gene is TRBJ2-5, the V gene TRBV6-2 or TRBV6-3; D is undetermined. The CDR3 has 14 residues. In germline, CDR1 is MNHEY, CDR2 SVGEGT. CDR3 nucleotide sequence: TGTGCCAGCGGCGAGCGTGCCCTCGAGGAGACCAAGTACTTC. It codes for CASGERALEETKYF.

Note on this clonotype: It may be a read error: a sequence one base away is much more abundant. The V and J genes are TRBV12-5 and TRBJ1-6; 7 nucleotides align to TRBD1. This CDR3 comprises 16 residues. Germline loops: CDR1 LGHNT, CDR2 FRNRAP. CDR3 protein: CDSGLPRTGLNSPLHF. The CDR3 coding sequence is TGTGATAGTGGTTTGCCACGGACAGGCCTCAATTCACCCCTCCACTTT.

In the case of this clonotype: One junction end disagrees with the germline gene, perhaps due to a read error. The chain recombines TRBV11-2 with TRBJ1-1; a weak D match, TRBD1 (5 bases). The germline gives CDR1 SGHAT, CDR2 FQNNGV. CDR3 size: 13 residues. CDR3 sequence: CASNLLQGTDAFF. The CDR3 nucleotides are TGTGCCAGCAACCTCTTGCAGGGAACTGATGCTTTCTTT.

In the case of this clonotype: The junction shows a germline mismatch at one end, possibly a read error. CDR3 nucleotides: TGTGCCAGCAGCTTATTTGGGGGTCCTGGAGACACCATTTATTTT. Protein sequence: CASSLFGGPGDTIYF. The chain is built from TRBV11-2 and TRBJ1-3, with a possible D match to TRBD1 (5 bases). The CDR3 has 15 amino acids. CDR1 SGHAT and CDR2 FQNNGV come from the germline V gene.

A remark on this clonotype: A single base separates this from a much larger clone, so it may be a read error. V and J are TRBV4-1 and TRBJ2-1; D gene ambiguous. The V gene's germline CDR1 is MGHRA and CDR2 YSYEKL. This CDR3 contains 18 residues. CDR3 sequence reads: CANSQDSGPQSSYNEQFF. In DNA, the CDR3 is TGCGCCAACAGCCAAGATTCCGGCCCCCAGAGCTCCTACAATGAGCAGTTCTTC.

To note about this clonotype: The junction departs from germline at one end; a sequencing error may be responsible. V and J are TRBV11-2 and TRBJ2-1, with 9 positions matching TRBD2. This CDR3 is 16 amino acids long. Per germline, CDR1 SGHAT and CDR2 FQNNGV. The CDR3 sequence is CASSFLAGEARDEQIF. The CDR3 bases are TGTGCCAGCAGCTTTTTAGCGGGAGAGGCTCGAGATGAGCAGATCTTC. Complete variable domain (other parts from reference TRBV11-2 and TRBJ2-1): EAGVAQSPRYKIIEKRQSVAFWCNPISGHATLYWYQQILGQGPKLLIQFQNNGVVDDSQLPKDRFSAERLKGVDSTLKIQPAKLEDSAVYLCASSFLAGEARDEQIFGPGTRLTVL.

The chain combines TRBV28 with TRBJ1-5; D is possibly TRBD1 (5 bases). Trimming took 6 bases from V and 6 from J, leaving 18 bases between them. CDR1 is MDHEN and CDR2 is SYDVKM in the germline V gene. The CDR3 is 15 residues long. CDR3 loop: CASRDRTWGRQPQHF. CDR3 coding DNA: TGTGCCAGCAGGGATCGGACATGGGGACGTCAGCCCCAGCATTTT.

This clonotype was observed a few times. A much larger clone differs by one base, so this may be a read error. This sequence joins TRBV12-3 or TRBV12-4 and TRBJ2-7, with 10 bases that match TRBD1. CDR3 size: 14 residues. Trimming took 7 bases from V and 2 from J; bases not matched to a gene: 5. The CDR3 region has the DNA TGTGCCAGCAACCCGGGACAGGGGCCCTACGAGCAGTACTTC. Amino acid sequence: CASNPGQGPYEQYF.

About this clonotype itself: A much larger clone differs by one base, so this may be a read error. The conserved phenylalanine or tryptophan normally closing the CDR3 is absent here, so this likely arose from a read error. The chain couples TRBV6-6 to TRBJ2-5; D is possibly TRBD1 or TRBD2 (5 bases each). V was shortened by 2 bases and J by 5 bases, with 12 bases between the two germline ends. The CDR3 runs 14 residues. CDR1 is MNHNY, CDR2 SVGAGI, per germline (reference sequence). CDR3: CASSYRQGGETQYL. In DNA form, the CDR3 reads TGTGCCAGCAGTTACCGCCAGGGCGGGGAGACCCAGTACTTA.

Regarding this clonotype: Given the absence of the conserved phenylalanine or tryptophan at the CDR3 end, a read error is likely. The gene calls are TRBV29-1 and TRBJ2-7, with D tentatively TRBD1 (5 bases). This CDR3 is 13 amino acids long. The germline V gene has CDR1 SQVTM and CDR2 ANQGSEA. The CDR3 region has the DNA TGCAGCGTTGACAGGGAAGGTACCTATGAGCAGTACTAC. Its translation is CSVDREGTYEQYY.

This clonotype was counted once. One junction end disagrees with the germline gene, perhaps due to a read error. The V and J genes are TRBV10-2 and TRBJ2-3; D may correspond to TRBD1 or TRBD2 (5 bases each). This CDR3 has 17 amino acids. Germline CDR1 reads WSHSY; CDR2 reads SAAADI. Here the CDR3 DNA reads TGCGCCAGCAGTGAATGGACCAGCAGGAGAGGGGCGGATACACAGTATTTT. It specifies CASSEWTSRRGADTQYF.

This clonotype was recorded only once. At one boundary the junction diverges from the germline segment, which might be a read error. The chain recombines TRBV11-2 with TRBJ2-5; TRBD2 might be the D (6 bases). The CDR3 length is 13 residues. Germline V gives CDR1 SGHAT, CDR2 FQNNGV. The CDR3 DNA reads TGTGCCAGTCAGGAGGGACCTGACGAGACACAGTACTTC. This sequence encodes CASQEGPDETQYF.

A note on this clonotype: A much larger clone lies a single base off, so this may be a read error. Given the absence of the conserved phenylalanine or tryptophan at the CDR3 end, a read error is likely. The chain is built from TRBV28 and TRBJ1-5; 7 bases agree with TRBD1. Germline V lookup: CDR1 MDHEN, CDR2 SYDVKM. V gave up 4 bases and J gave up 7 bases; unmatched junction bases: 10. The CDR3 has 15 amino acids. This chain's CDR3 is CASSSPRQGGQPQHY. CDR3 DNA sequence: TGTGCCAGCAGTTCACCCCGACAGGGAGGGCAGCCCCAGCATTAT.

As regards this clonotype: Because it lacks the conserved phenylalanine or tryptophan at the end, this CDR3 is likely a read error. The chain has TRBV4-1 and TRBJ1-6; D not certain. CDR1 MGHRA and CDR2 YSYEKL come from the germline V gene. This CDR3 is built from 15 residues. The DNA for the CDR3 is TGCGCCAGCAGCCCGGTTATCTCCTATAATCCACCCCTCCACTCT. Translation: CASSPVISYNPPLHS.

With respect to this clonotype: Its ends do not fully match the called genes, so a read error is possible. This chain links TRBV11-2 with TRBJ1-6, with TRBD1 as a possible D gene (5 bases). CDR1 is SGHAT and CDR2 is FQNNGV in the germline V gene. The CDR3 is 12 amino acids. The CDR3 here is CDSSLRGSPLNF. For the CDR3, the DNA is TGTGACAGCAGCCTGAGGGGATCACCCCTCAACTTT.

Note on this clonotype: The CDR3 end shows no conserved phenylalanine or tryptophan, and so a read error is likely. No DNA is shown, since the ends of the CDR3 on it are uncertain; the CDR3 is the one TCRdb lists. This chain links TRBV11-2 with TRBJ2-7. The CDR3 has 12 amino acids, counting both end residues. Germline V gives CDR1 SGHAT, CDR2 FQNNGV. The CDR3 loop reads CASSLERNEQHY.

Regarding this clonotype: Since no conserved phenylalanine or tryptophan closes the CDR3, a read error is the likely cause. This sequence joins TRBV14 and TRBJ2-7, with a weak D call TRBD2 (6 bases). This CDR3 spans 14 amino acids. V was pared by 3 bases and J by 10 bases, with 19 bases between. CDR1 and CDR2 (germline): SGHDN, FVKESK. CDR3 nucleotides: TGTGCCAGCAGCCACCGGGACTTTGGGTATGACCAGTACTAC. Translating it yields CASSHRDFGYDQYY.

As regards this clonotype: A much larger clonotype is one base distant, so this may be a read error. The chain employs TRBV6-1 and TRBJ2-1; tentative D call: TRBD2 (5 bases). The V end was cut by 5 bases, the J end by 5 bases, with 13 bases between. Per germline, CDR1 MNHNS and CDR2 SASEGT. The CDR3 runs to 14 residues. The CDR3 region has the DNA TGTGCCAGCAGTAACGGGGTAGTACACAATGAGCAGTTCTTC. Amino acid sequence: CASSNGVVHNEQFF.

This clonotype was seen at least ten times. The chain carries TRBV5-4 and TRBJ2-5; D is possibly TRBD2 (6 bases). The CDR3 has 13 residues. The germline V and J ends were trimmed by 3 bases and 0 bases, with 6 bases remaining between them. The V gene's germline CDR1 is SGHNT and CDR2 YYREEE (reference sequence). CDR3 DNA: TGTGCCAGCAGCTGGGACTACCAAGAGACCCAGTACTTC. Translated: CASSWDYQETQYF.

This clonotype was detected once. The junction differs from germline at one of its ends, possibly a read error. The J gene is TRBJ1-4, the V gene TRBV28; D possibly corresponds to TRBD1 (6 bases). The CDR3 contains 13 residues. Germline loops: CDR1 MDHEN, CDR2 SYDVKM. The CDR3 DNA is TGTGCCAGCAGACCAACAGGGCCTGAAGAACTGTTTTTT. It translates to CASRPTGPEELFF.

The J gene is TRBJ1-5, the V gene TRBV2; the match to TRBD1 covers 8 bases. Germline CDR1 SNHLY, CDR2 FYNNEI. The J segment lost 2 bases and the V segment lost 8 bases, leaving 5 bases of the junction unmatched. The CDR3 covers 14 residues. As DNA, the CDR3 is TGTGCCAGCTGCCCGGGACAGGGCAATCAGCCCCAGCATTTT. This codes for CASCPGQGNQPQHF.